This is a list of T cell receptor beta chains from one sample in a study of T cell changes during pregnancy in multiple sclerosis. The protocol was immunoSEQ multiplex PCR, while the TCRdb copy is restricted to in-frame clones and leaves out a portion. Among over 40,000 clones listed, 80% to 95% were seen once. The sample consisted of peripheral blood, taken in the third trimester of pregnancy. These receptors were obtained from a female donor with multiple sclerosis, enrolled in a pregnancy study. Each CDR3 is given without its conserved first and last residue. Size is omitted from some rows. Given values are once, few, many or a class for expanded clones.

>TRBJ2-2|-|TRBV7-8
ASSLAALSNTGELF
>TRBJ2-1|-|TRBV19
ASSIRGLAQNEQF
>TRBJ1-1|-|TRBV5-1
ASSAGTRQMNTEAF
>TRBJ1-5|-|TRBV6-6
ASSYSRTGHQPQH
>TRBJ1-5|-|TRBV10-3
AITRSPNQPQH
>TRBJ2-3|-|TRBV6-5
ASSPAGTRADTQY
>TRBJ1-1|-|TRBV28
ASSGFPRGATEAF
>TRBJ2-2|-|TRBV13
ASTPWASGRTGELF
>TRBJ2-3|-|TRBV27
ASSLGGLAFDTQY
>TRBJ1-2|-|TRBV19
ASSMIGTGANYGYT
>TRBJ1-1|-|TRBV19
ASNQGVDTEAF
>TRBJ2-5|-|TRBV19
ASGPSSVAGETQY
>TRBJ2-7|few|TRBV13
ASSLGPEVGYEQY
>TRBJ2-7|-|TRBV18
ASSPKREGEQY
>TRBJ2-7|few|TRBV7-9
ASSPPVVRGFEQY
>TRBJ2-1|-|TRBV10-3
AIKGLDFNEQF
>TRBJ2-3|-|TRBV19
ASTVTSRGISTDTQY
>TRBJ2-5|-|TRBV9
ASSAQTGGQETQY
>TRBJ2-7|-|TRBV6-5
ASSYSTSPYEQY
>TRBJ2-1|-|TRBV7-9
ASSSRLAGGINYNEQF
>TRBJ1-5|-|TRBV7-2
ASSPRGGNNQPQH
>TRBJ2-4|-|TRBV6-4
ASSSPRTRNIQY
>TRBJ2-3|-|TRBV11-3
ASSPPGHSTDTQY
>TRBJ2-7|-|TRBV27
ASSPRQGSSYEQY
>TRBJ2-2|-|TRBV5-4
ASSSQLQGANTGELF
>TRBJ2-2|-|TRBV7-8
ASSLGSVNTGELF
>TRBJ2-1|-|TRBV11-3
ASSFYPVDEQF
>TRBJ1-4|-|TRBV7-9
ASSSGGNNEKLF
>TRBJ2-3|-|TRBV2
ASSEIRGSGTDTQY
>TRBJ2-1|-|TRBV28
ASSLGGLAAYNEQF
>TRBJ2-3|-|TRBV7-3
ASSLTPLTDTQY
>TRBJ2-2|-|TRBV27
ASSLQDTNTGELF
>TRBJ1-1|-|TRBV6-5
ASSYMGQRNTEAF